The 8 T cell receptor beta chains below all came from one sample that was sequenced in a study of blood T cell repertoires in COVID-19. Produced via immunoSEQ multiplex PCR; TCRdb's table is partial and in-frame only. The sample lists about 250,000 clones; around nine tenths were seen once. The sequencing input was peripheral blood. Source of these receptors: a man older than 75 with acute or convalescent COVID-19.

The CDR3 is CASRREGNTEAFF. DNA for the CDR3: TGTGCCAGCCGGAGGGAGGGGAACACTGAAGCTTTCTTT. The chain has TRBV6-5 and TRBJ1-1; no firm D call. Germline CDR1 and CDR2: MNHEY and SVGAGI. V was clipped by 8 bases and J by 1 base, with 11 bases between them. The CDR3 totals 13 residues.

This clone was counted once. The chain carries TRBV10-3 and TRBJ2-3; D perhaps matches TRBD2 (6 bases). The CDR3 loop spans 13 amino acids. The V and J ends lost 2 bases and 6 bases respectively, with 9 bases between them. Germline loops: CDR1 ENHRY, CDR2 SYGVKD. This CDR3 reads CAISEIGGDTQYF. The DNA for the CDR3 is TGTGCCATCAGTGAGATTGGGGGGGATACGCAGTATTTT.

This clone was observed a few times. The chain has TRBV5-6 and TRBJ1-5, with 7 bases that match TRBD1. This CDR3 comprises 14 residues. Unmatched junction bases numbered 7, after V lost 5 bases and J lost 5 bases. Per germline, CDR1 SGHDT and CDR2 YYEEEE. CDR3 loop: CASSLGQVDQPQHF. CDR3 in DNA: TGTGCCAGCAGTTTAGGACAGGTGGATCAGCCCCAGCATTTT.

The chain is built from TRBV12-3 or TRBV12-4 and TRBJ1-5; no clear D gene. The CDR3 loop spans 12 amino acids. The V gene lost 5 bases and the J gene lost 9 bases, with 11 bases spanning the gap. In nucleotides, the CDR3 is TGTGCCAGCAGTACCGGTTCTACGCCCCAGCATTTT. Residues: CASSTGSTPQHF.

This chain connects TRBV7-2 to TRBJ2-3, with 8 bases identical to TRBD2. This CDR3 contains 16 residues. Germline values: CDR1 SGHTA, CDR2 FQGNSA. V trimming: 3 bases; J trimming: 3 bases; junction bases outside the gene matches: 8. The DNA of the CDR3 is TGTGCCAGCAGCTTTCCCCGGGGGGGGATGACAGATACGCAGTATTTT. Residues: CASSFPRGGMTDTQYF.

The V gene is TRBV4-3, the J gene TRBJ1-2, with 9 nucleotides matching TRBD1. V shed 1 base, J shed 6 bases, and the junction held 6 bases outside the gene matches. CDR3 length: 15 residues. Germline values: CDR1 LGHNA, CDR2 YSLEER. The CDR3 DNA is TGCGCCAGCAGCCAAGGGGACAGGGCCCAGGATGGCTACACCTTC. The encoded protein is CASSQGDRAQDGYTF.

This clone was found once. V is TRBV5-1 and J is TRBJ2-1, with 8 bases matching TRBD2. V lost 4 bases and J lost 2; bases outside the gene matches: 2. Germline V CDR1 and CDR2: SGHRS, YFSETQ. This CDR3 contains 14 residues. Here the CDR3 reads CASSGSGTYNEQFF. The CDR3 coding sequence is TGCGCCAGCAGCGGTAGCGGGACCTACAATGAGCAGTTCTTC.

The V and J genes are TRBV5-1 and TRBJ2-6; TRBD2 is a possible D gene (5 bases). The V gene's germline CDR1 is SGHRS and CDR2 YFSETQ. Trimming shortened V by 3 bases and J by 0 bases, and 10 bases separated the two germline ends. The CDR3 has 16 amino acids. DNA for the CDR3: TGCGCCAGCAGCTCGGACGGACTCTCTGGGGCCAACGTCCTGACTTTC. This gives the protein CASSSDGLSGANVLTF.